Following are 2 T cell receptor beta chains from one sample sequenced in a study of early T cells in non-severe SARS-CoV-2 infection. TCRdb redid the calling of the 5' RACE reads with MiXCR, one entry per CDR3 protein. Among about 77,000 distinct CDR3 sequences listed, roughly a sixth were seen once. What was sequenced was whole blood. The receptor set was obtained from an adult who was a healthcare worker with PCR-confirmed SARS-CoV-2 infection or an uninfected control (not recorded which).

This clonotype was picked up many times. The chain recombines TRBV7-3 with TRBJ2-1; no definite D call. This CDR3 comprises 14 residues. CDR1 is SGHTA and CDR2 is FQGTGA in the germline V gene. V gave up 2 bases and J gave up 6 bases, with 11 bases separating them. The CDR3 bases are TGTGCCAGCAGCTTAGTACCCTTTAGCAATGAGCAGTTCTTC. It translates to CASSLVPFSNEQFF.

The genes are TRBV18 and TRBJ2-1; 7 bases agree with TRBD2. Losses at the gene ends were 0 bases for V and 1 base for J; bases not matched to a gene: 9. This CDR3 has 18 residues. Germline CDR1 KGHSH, CDR2 LQKENI. The CDR3 sequence is CASSPPTWRGSSYNEQFF. The CDR3 DNA reads TGTGCCAGCTCACCACCGACGTGGCGCGGGAGTTCCTACAATGAGCAGTTCTTC.